This entry lists 16 T cell receptor beta chains sequenced from one sample in a study of blood T cell repertoires in COVID-19. This table comes from immunoSEQ multiplex PCR, and its TCRdb copy is limited to in-frame clones, with some not included. In the table there are 380,000 or so clones, 87% of which are singletons. Input material: PBMCs or T cells enriched from blood (not recorded which). These receptors were taken from a man in his thirties or forties who had recovered from COVID-19.

The chain carries TRBV4-1 and TRBJ1-4; D is perhaps TRBD1 (6 bases). Germline CDR1 is MGHRA and CDR2 is YSYEKL. V lost 4 bases, J lost 0 bases, and 18 bases lay in between. This CDR3 spans 18 amino acids. The CDR3 loop reads CASSPRDNSATTNEKLFF. Here the CDR3 DNA reads TGCGCCAGCAGCCCCCGGGACAACTCCGCCACAACTAATGAAAAACTGTTTTTT.

This clone appeared once. The rearrangement joins TRBV3-1 (or the pseudogene TRBV3-2) to TRBJ1-1; 8 bases are a match to TRBD1. The CDR3 runs to 12 residues. The V gene's germline CDR1 is LGHDT and CDR2 YNNKEL (reference sequence). Trimming removed 5 bases from V and 13 bases from J; junction bases left unmatched: 9. The CDR3 sequence is CASSETRTGLFF. The DNA of the CDR3 is TGTGCCAGCAGCGAAACAAGGACAGGGCTTTTCTTT.

The rearrangement links TRBV7-9 to TRBJ2-2; TRBD1 might be the D (5 bases). The CDR3 is 16 residues long. Germline-derived CDR1 and CDR2 are SEHNR and FQNEAQ (reference sequence). The V end was cut by 2 bases, the J end by 2 bases, with 12 bases between. The CDR3 DNA reads TGTGCCAGCAGCTTATCGCAGGGTGGCAACACCGGGGAGCTGTTTTTT. Translating it yields CASSLSQGGNTGELFF.

The rearrangement joins TRBV29-1 to TRBJ2-5; the D gene is possibly TRBD2 (5 bases). Trimming took off 6 bases at V and 1 base at J, with 9 bases between the two ends. This CDR3 contains 12 residues. Germline V gene data show CDR1 as SQVTM and CDR2 as ANQGSEA. This chain's CDR3 is CSVSEAQETQYF. CDR3 sequence (DNA): TGCAGCGTGTCGGAGGCCCAAGAGACCCAGTACTTC.

The V and J genes are TRBV6-4 and TRBJ2-1, with D unresolved. V shed 4 bases and J shed 3 bases, with 10 bases lying between them. CDR1 is MRHNA, CDR2 SNTAGT, per germline. The CDR3 contains 14 residues. This CDR3 reads CASSAGLNYNEQFF. As DNA, the CDR3 is TGTGCCAGCAGTGCCGGGTTAAACTACAATGAGCAGTTCTTC.

The chain carries TRBV30 and TRBJ1-2; the match to TRBD1 covers 8 bases. Germline CDR1 GTSNPN, CDR2 SVGIG (reference sequence). There are 15 residues in the CDR3. J lost 3 bases, V lost 2 bases, and 8 bases had no gene match. The CDR3 region is CAWSKRQGRDYGYTF. Here the CDR3 DNA reads TGTGCCTGGAGTAAAAGACAGGGGCGGGACTATGGCTACACCTTC.

This chain joins TRBV5-6 and TRBJ1-6; 10 positions match TRBD1. Germline V gene sequence: CDR1 SGHDT, CDR2 YYEEEE. This CDR3 spans 15 amino acids. V was pared by 4 bases and J by 10 bases, with 8 bases of the junction left unmatched. CDR3 sequence reads: CASSRPGTGESPLHF. In nucleotides, the CDR3 is TGTGCCAGCAGCCGCCCCGGGACAGGGGAATCACCCCTCCACTTT.

This clone was seen a handful of times. The chain carries TRBV11-3 and TRBJ1-1; D is undetermined. V shed 3 bases and J shed 1 base, with 6 bases lying between them. This CDR3 contains 13 residues. Germline V CDR1 and CDR2: SGHNT, YENEEA. The DNA of the CDR3 is TGTGCCAGCAGCTTCTCCCCGAACACTGAAGCTTTCTTT. This sequence encodes CASSFSPNTEAFF.

As regards this clone: Other DNA sequences in the same sample also yield this CDR3. The chain combines TRBV19 with TRBJ2-7, with TRBD1 matching 8 bases. CDR1 is LNHDA, CDR2 SQIVND, per germline (reference sequence). The trim removed 0 bases at V and 5 bases at J, leaving 6 bases unmatched. The CDR3 runs 15 residues. CDR3 coding DNA: TGTGCCAGTAGTATAGATCTCAGGGGGCTAAACGAGCAGTACTTC. Its translation is CASSIDLRGLNEQYF.

The chain uses TRBV7-9 and TRBJ2-7; the match to TRBD1 covers 9 bases. J gave up 1 base and V 1 base, and 11 bases lay outside the gene matches. The germline V gene encodes CDR1 SEHNR and CDR2 FQNEAQ (reference sequence). The CDR3 spans 18 residues. CDR3 nucleotides: TGTGCCAGCAGCTTAGGTTCTGGGGACAGGGTGTTTTCCTACGAGCAGTACTTC. Translation gives CASSLGSGDRVFSYEQYF.

To note about this clone: The same CDR3 is also encoded by other DNA sequences in this sample. V and J are TRBV19 and TRBJ1-5, with no clear D. The V end lost 4 bases, the J end lost 1 base, and 8 bases lay between the germline ends. CDR1 LNHDA and CDR2 SQIVND come from the germline V gene (reference sequence). This CDR3 contains 14 residues. The CDR3 reads CASSRAGSNQPQHF. DNA for the CDR3: TGTGCCAGTAGTAGGGCAGGCAGCAATCAGCCCCAGCATTTT. The full variable domain, with the rest looked up from reference TRBV19 and TRBJ1-5, is DGGITQSPKYLFRKEGQNVTLSCEQNLNHDAMYWYRQDPGQGLRLIYYSQIVNDFQKGDIAEGYSVSREKKESFPLTVTSAQKNPTAFYLCASSRAGSNQPQHFGDGTRLSIL.

The chain couples TRBV5-6 to TRBJ2-7; 7 nucleotides align to TRBD1. The V and J ends lost 4 bases and 1 base, in that order; junction bases with no gene match: 5. Per germline, CDR1 SGHDT and CDR2 YYEEEE. CDR3 length: 14 residues. This chain's CDR3 is CASSRQGVSYEQYF. CDR3 nucleotide sequence: TGTGCCAGCAGCCGACAGGGAGTTTCCTACGAGCAGTACTTC.

V and J are TRBV7-9 and TRBJ2-4; D ambiguous. This CDR3 region has 14 residues. Between the trimmed V and J ends, which lost 7 bases and 2 bases, there was a span of 12 bases. In germline, CDR1 is SEHNR, CDR2 FQNEAQ (reference sequence). The CDR3 nucleotides are TGTGCCAGCACCCTTAGCTTGACCAAAAACATTCAGTACTTC. Translation: CASTLSLTKNIQYF.

V and J are TRBV6-5 and TRBJ2-3, with 11 bases fitting TRBD2. The germline gives CDR1 MNHEY, CDR2 SVGAGI. J was trimmed by 6 bases and V by 4 bases; bases with no gene match: 9. The CDR3 consists of 16 residues. The CDR3 reads CASSSTSGAPGDTQYF. DNA of the CDR3: TGTGCCAGCAGTTCGACTAGCGGGGCCCCCGGCGATACGCAGTATTTT.

This chain connects TRBV5-1 to TRBJ1-4; D is ambiguous. The CDR3 spans 14 residues. In germline, CDR1 is SGHRS, CDR2 YFSETQ. Trimming stripped 0 bases from V and 4 bases from J, with 7 bases between. CDR3 region: CASSLDSYNEKLFF. CDR3 sequence (DNA): TGCGCCAGCAGCTTGGACAGCTATAATGAAAAACTGTTTTTT.

The genes are TRBV19 and TRBJ1-5, with D possibly TRBD1 on 6 matching bases. CDR3 length: 14 amino acids. The germline V gene encodes CDR1 LNHDA and CDR2 SQIVND (reference sequence). Trimming took 8 bases from V and 0 from J, leaving 11 bases between them. The chain's CDR3 is CASADRSSNQPQHF. The DNA of the CDR3 is TGTGCCAGTGCAGACAGGAGTAGCAATCAGCCCCAGCATTTT.